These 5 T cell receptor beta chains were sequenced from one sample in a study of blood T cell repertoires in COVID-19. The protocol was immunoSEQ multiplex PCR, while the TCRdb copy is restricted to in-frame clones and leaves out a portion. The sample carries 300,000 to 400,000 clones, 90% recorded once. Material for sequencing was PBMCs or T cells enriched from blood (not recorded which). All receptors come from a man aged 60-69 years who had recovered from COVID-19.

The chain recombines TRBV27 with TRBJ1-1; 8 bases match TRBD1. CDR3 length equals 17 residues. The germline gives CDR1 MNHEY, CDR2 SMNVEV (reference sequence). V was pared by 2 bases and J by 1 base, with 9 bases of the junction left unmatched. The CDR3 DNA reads TGTGCCAGCAGTTTAGGAGACAGGGGAGTCGGGAACACTGAAGCTTTCTTT. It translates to CASSLGDRGVGNTEAFF.

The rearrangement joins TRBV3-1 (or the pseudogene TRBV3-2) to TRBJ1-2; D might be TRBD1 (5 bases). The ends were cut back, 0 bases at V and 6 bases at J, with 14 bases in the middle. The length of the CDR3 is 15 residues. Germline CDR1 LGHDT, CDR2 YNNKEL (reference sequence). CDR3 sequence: CASSQDSGGMNGYTF. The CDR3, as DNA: TGTGCCAGCAGCCAAGATTCGGGGGGTATGAATGGCTACACCTTC.

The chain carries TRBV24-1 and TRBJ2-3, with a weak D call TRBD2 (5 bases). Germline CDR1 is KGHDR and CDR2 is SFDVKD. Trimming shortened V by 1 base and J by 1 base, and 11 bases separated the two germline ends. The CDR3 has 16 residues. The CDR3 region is CATSDLRTSGTDTQYF. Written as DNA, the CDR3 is TGTGCCACCAGTGATTTACGTACTAGTGGCACAGATACGCAGTATTTT.

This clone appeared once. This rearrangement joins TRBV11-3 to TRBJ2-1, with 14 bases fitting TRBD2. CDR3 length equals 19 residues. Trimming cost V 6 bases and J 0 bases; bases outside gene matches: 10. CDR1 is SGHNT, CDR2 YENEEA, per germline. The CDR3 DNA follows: TGTGCCAGCAGTAACCCCGGGACTAGCGGGAGTTTCTCCTACAATGAGCAGTTCTTC. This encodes CASSNPGTSGSFSYNEQFF. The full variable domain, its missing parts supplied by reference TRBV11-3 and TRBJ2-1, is EAGVVQSPRYKIIEKKQPVAFWCNPISGHNTLYWYLQNLGQGPELLIRYENEEAVDDSQLPKDRFSAERLKGVDSTLKIQPAELGDSAVYLCASSNPGTSGSFSYNEQFFGPGTRLTVL.

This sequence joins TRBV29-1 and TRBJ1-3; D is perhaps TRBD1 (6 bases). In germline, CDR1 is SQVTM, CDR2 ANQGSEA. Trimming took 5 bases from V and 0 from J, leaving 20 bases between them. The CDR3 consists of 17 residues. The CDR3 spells CSVRITSTGPSGNTIYF. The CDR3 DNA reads TGCAGCGTTCGAATTACCAGTACAGGGCCCTCTGGAAACACCATATATTTT.